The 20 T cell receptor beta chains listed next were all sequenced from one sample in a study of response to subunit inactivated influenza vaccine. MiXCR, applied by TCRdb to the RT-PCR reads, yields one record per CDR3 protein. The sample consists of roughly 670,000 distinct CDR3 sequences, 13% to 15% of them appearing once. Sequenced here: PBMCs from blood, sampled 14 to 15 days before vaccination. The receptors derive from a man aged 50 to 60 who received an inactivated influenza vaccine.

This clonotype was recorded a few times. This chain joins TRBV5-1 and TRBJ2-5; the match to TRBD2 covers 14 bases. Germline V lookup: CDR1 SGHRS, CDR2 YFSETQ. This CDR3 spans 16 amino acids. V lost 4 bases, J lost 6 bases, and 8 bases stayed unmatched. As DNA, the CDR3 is TGCGCCAGCAGCCCGGGACTAGCGGGGGTCGGGCAGACCCAGTACTTC. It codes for CASSPGLAGVGQTQYF.

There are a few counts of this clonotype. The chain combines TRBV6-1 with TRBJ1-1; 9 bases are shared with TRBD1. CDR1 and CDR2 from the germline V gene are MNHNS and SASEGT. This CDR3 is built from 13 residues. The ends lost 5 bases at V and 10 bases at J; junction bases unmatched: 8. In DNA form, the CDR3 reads TGTGCCAGCAGTCCGGACAGGGGTTTTGGAGCTTTCTTT. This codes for CASSPDRGFGAFF.

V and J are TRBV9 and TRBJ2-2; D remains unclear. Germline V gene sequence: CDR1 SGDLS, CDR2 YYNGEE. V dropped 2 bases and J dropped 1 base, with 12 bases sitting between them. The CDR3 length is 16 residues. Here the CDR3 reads CASSVSTRGNTGELFF. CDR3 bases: TGTGCCAGCAGCGTCTCAACACGAGGGAACACCGGGGAGCTGTTTTTT.

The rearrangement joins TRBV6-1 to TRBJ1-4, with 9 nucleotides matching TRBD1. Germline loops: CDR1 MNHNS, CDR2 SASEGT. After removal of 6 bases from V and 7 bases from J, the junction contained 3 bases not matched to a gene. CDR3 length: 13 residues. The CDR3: CASRTGGGEKLFF. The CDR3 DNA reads TGTGCCAGCAGAACAGGGGGCGGTGAAAAACTGTTTTTT.

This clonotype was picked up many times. The CDR3: CASSLFPAKNIQYF. The CDR3, as DNA: TGTGCCAGCAGCTTGTTCCCTGCCAAAAACATTCAGTACTTC. V and J are TRBV5-5 and TRBJ2-4; D is ambiguous. V was shortened by 1 base and J by 1 base, with 6 bases between the two germline ends. Germline-derived CDR1 and CDR2 are SGHKS and YYEKEE (reference sequence). The CDR3 extends over 14 amino acids.

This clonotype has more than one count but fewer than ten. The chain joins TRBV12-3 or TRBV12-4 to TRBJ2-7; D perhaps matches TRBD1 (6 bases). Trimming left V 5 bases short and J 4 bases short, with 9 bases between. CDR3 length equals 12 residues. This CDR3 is CASSTRGYEQYF. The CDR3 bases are TGTGCCAGCAGTACCAGGGGTTACGAGCAGTACTTC.

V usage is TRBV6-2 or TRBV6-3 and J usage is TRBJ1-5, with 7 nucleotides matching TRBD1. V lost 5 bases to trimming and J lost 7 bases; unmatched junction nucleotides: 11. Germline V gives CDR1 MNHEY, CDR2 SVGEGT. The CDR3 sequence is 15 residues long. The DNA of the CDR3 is TGTGCCAGCAGTCAGCCAGGGGGGCAGGGCCAGCCCCAGCATTTT. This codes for CASSQPGGQGQPQHF.

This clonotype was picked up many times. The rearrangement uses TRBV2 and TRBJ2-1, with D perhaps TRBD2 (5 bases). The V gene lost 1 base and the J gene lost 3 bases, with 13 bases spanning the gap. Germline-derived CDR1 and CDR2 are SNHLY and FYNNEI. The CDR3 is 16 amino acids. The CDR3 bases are TGTGCCAGCAGTGAAGAACGACTCAGCGGCTACAATGAGCAGTTCTTC. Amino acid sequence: CASSEERLSGYNEQFF.

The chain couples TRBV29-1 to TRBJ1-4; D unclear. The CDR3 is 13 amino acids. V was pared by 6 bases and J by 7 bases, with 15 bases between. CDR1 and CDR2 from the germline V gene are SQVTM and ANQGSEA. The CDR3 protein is CSVIAGVGEKLFF. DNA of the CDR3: TGCAGCGTCATCGCCGGGGTGGGTGAAAAACTGTTTTTT.

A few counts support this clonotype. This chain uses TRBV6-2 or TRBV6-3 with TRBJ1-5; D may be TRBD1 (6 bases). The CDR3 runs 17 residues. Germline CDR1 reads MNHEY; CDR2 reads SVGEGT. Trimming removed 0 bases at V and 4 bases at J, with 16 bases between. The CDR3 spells CASSYSPGRGGNQPQHF. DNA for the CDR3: TGTGCCAGCAGTTACTCCCCCGGCAGGGGCGGGAATCAGCCCCAGCATTTT.

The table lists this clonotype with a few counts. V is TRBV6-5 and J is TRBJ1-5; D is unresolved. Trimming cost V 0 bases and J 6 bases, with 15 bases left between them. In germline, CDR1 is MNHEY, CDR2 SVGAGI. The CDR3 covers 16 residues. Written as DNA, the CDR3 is TGTGCCAGCAGTTACTCGCCCCCCACCGGAGGTCAGCCCCAGCATTTT. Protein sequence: CASSYSPPTGGQPQHF.

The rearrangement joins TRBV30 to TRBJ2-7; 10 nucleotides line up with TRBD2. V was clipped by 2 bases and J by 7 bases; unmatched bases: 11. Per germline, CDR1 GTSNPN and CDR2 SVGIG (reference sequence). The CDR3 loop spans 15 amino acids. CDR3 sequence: CAWSLQREGKREQYF. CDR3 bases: TGTGCCTGGAGTCTCCAGCGGGAGGGGAAGAGGGAGCAGTACTTC.

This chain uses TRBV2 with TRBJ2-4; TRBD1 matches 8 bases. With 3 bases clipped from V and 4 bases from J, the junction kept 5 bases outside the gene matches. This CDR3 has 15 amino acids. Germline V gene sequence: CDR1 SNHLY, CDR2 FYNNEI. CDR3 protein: CASSEGTGLKNIQYF. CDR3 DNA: TGTGCCAGCAGTGAGGGGACAGGACTAAAAAACATTCAGTACTTC.

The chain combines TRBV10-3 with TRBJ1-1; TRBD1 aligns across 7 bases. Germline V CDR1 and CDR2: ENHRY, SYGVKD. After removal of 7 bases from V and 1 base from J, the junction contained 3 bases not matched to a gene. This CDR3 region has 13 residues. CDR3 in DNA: TGTGCCATCACGGGACAGCCGAACACTGAAGCTTTCTTT. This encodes CAITGQPNTEAFF.

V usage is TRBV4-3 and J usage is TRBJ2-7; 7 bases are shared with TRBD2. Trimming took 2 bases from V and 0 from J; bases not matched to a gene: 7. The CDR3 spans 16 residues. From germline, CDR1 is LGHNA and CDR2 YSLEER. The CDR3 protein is CASSQQSGASSYEQYF. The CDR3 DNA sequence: TGCGCCAGCAGCCAACAAAGCGGGGCTAGCTCCTACGAGCAGTACTTC.

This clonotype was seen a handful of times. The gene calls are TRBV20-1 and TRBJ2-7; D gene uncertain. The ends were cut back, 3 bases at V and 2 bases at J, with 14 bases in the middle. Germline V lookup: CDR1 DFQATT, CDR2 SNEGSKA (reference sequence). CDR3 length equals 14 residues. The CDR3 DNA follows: TGCAGTGCTAGGACTTCTGTGGTCCCCTACGAGCAGTACTTC. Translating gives CSARTSVVPYEQYF.

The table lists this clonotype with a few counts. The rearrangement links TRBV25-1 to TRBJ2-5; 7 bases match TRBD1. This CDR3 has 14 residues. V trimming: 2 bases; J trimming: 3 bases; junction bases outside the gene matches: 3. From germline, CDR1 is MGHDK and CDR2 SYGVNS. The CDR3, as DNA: TGTGCCAGCAGTGAACACGACAGGGAAGAGACCCAGTACTTC. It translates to CASSEHDREETQYF.

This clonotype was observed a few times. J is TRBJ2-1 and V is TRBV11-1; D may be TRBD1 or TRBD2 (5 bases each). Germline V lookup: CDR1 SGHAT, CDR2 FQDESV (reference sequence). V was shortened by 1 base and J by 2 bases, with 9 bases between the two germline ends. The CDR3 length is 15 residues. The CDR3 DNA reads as TGTGCCAGCAGCTTAGTGGGGGTCCCCTACAATGAGCAGTTCTTC. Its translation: CASSLVGVPYNEQFF.

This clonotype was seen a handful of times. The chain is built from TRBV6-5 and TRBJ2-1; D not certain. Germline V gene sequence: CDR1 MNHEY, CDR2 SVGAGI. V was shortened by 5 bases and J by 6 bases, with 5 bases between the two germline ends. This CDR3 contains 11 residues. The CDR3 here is CASSAANEQFF. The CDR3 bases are TGTGCCAGCAGTGCCGCCAATGAGCAGTTCTTC.

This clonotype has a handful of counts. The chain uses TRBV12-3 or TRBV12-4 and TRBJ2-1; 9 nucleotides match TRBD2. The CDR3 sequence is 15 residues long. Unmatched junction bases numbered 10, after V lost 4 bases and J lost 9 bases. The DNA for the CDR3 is TGTGCCAGCAGTTCCGGGGGGCGGGGGGGCAGTGAGCAGTTCTTC. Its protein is CASSSGGRGGSEQFF.